These 20 T cell receptor beta chains were sequenced from one sample in a study of tumor-infiltrating lymphocytes in primary liver carcinoma. TCR beta cDNA was prepared out of roughly 0.5 ug total RNA by means of a constant-region primer. Libraries covering TCR beta were generated through three nested multiplex PCR rounds (using a slightly modified ARM-PCR). Researchers ran the first two PCR rounds for 9 to 10 cycles each with TRBV1-TRBV30 forward primers and a C-beta reverse primer. TCRdb re-derived calls from the multiplex PCR reads in MiXCR, one entry per CDR3 protein. Of 35,000 to 45,000 distinct CDR3 sequences listed, roughly 73% are singletons. Extraction of RNA together with DNA used roughly 20-32 mg of unsorted bulk tissue. Source material: tumor-adjacent normal liver tissue. The receptor source for this set is a woman in her twenties or thirties with primary liver carcinoma and hepatitis B virus infection.

This clonotype was detected once. A much more abundant neighbour one base away suggests this may be a read error. The genes are TRBV28 and TRBJ2-3; D not certain. V was cut by 5 bases and J by 1 base, with 10 bases left in between. CDR1 is MDHEN, CDR2 SYDVKM, per germline. The CDR3 runs to 14 residues. CDR3 nucleotides: TGTGCCAGCAGTAAAGCCTTTGGCACAGATACGCAGTATTTT. It codes for CASSKAFGTDTQYF.

V is TRBV11-2 and J is TRBJ2-1, with D possibly matching TRBD2 (5 bases). Germline CDR1 is SGHAT and CDR2 is FQNNGV. This CDR3 comprises 16 residues. V lost 5 bases, J lost 4 bases, and 18 bases lay in between. For the CDR3, the DNA is TGTGCCAGCAGCACCTCACTAACGGGAAGATACAATGAGCAGTTCTTC. Its protein is CASSTSLTGRYNEQFF.

Note on this clonotype: One junction end disagrees with the germline gene, perhaps due to a read error. The CDR3 DNA is TGCGCCGGCAGCTTGGGAAGTTTTGGAGTAGGGGACGAGCAGTACTTC. As protein: CAGSLGSFGVGDEQYF. The rearrangement links TRBV5-1 to TRBJ2-7, with D possibly TRBD1 on 5 matching bases. The CDR3 contains 16 residues. Germline assignment: CDR1 SGHRS and CDR2 YFSETQ.

Many counts were recorded for this clonotype. The J gene is TRBJ2-3, the V gene TRBV5-4, with 14 positions matching TRBD2. Germline V gene data show CDR1 as SGHNT and CDR2 as YYREEE (reference sequence). The CDR3 contains 18 residues. V was pared by 4 bases and J by 4 bases, with 11 bases of the junction left unmatched. The CDR3 DNA sequence: TGTGCCAGCAGCAACCCGGGACTAGCGGGAGTAATTGCAGATACGCAGTATTTT. Protein: CASSNPGLAGVIADTQYF.

This clonotype qualifies as medium-sized. The genes are TRBV7-8 and TRBJ2-2; D is ambiguous. This CDR3 region has 15 residues. V was trimmed by 3 bases and J by 6 bases, leaving 14 bases between them. Germline loops: CDR1 SGHVS, CDR2 FQNEAQ. As DNA, the CDR3 is TGTGCCAGCAGCTTGGTCGGGCTGGGCTCCGGGGAGCTGTTTTTT. It specifies CASSLVGLGSGELFF.

The chain employs TRBV4-2 and TRBJ2-2; TRBD1 aligns across 7 bases. Per germline, CDR1 LGHNA and CDR2 YNFKEQ. J was trimmed by 4 bases and V by 1 base; bases with no gene match: 9. CDR3 length: 17 amino acids. The chain's CDR3 is CASSQAEGAGGTGELFF. The CDR3 DNA sequence: TGTGCCAGCAGCCAAGCTGAAGGGGCAGGGGGCACCGGGGAGCTGTTTTTT.

A note on this clonotype: A read error is likely, as this CDR3 ends without the conserved phenylalanine or tryptophan. This sequence joins TRBV11-2 and TRBJ2-1; 12 nucleotides line up with TRBD2. The germline V gene has CDR1 SGHAT and CDR2 FQNNGV. CDR3 length: 15 amino acids. V trimming: 5 bases; J trimming: 12 bases; junction bases outside the gene matches: 11. The CDR3 sequence is CASSRTSGRIIGQFI. As DNA, the CDR3 is TGTGCCAGCAGCCGTACTAGCGGGAGGATCATTGGGCAGTTCATC.

Note on this clonotype: Its ends do not fully match the called genes, so a read error is possible. CDR3 DNA: TGTGTCAGCAGCCCTACCCCTCTAGCGGCGACCTACGAGCAGTACTTC. This gives the protein CVSSPTPLAATYEQYF. V gene TRBV7-2 combines with J gene TRBJ2-7; the match to TRBD2 covers 7 bases. CDR3 length equals 16 residues. Germline loops: CDR1 SGHTA, CDR2 FQGNSA.

On this clonotype: One end of the junction fails to match germline, which may point to a read error. The chain employs TRBV4-3 and TRBJ2-2, with a possible D match to TRBD2 (5 bases). The CDR3 is 12 residues long. Germline lookup yields CDR1 LGHNA and CDR2 YSLEER. The CDR3 loop reads CASILDTGKLFF. CDR3 coding DNA: TGCGCCAGCATACTTGACACCGGGAAGCTGTTTTTT.

As regards this clonotype: The conserved phenylalanine or tryptophan is not found at the CDR3 terminus, so this likely reflects a read error. The chain carries TRBV4-3 and TRBJ1-2; D is ambiguous. This CDR3 region has 14 residues. Germline values: CDR1 LGHNA, CDR2 YSLEER. V lost 1 base, J lost 7 bases, and 13 bases lay in between. The CDR3 protein is CASSQVIGVSGYTS. The CDR3 DNA follows: TGCGCCAGCAGCCAAGTGATAGGAGTTTCTGGCTACACCTCC.

In the case of this clonotype: This likely comes from a read error, as the CDR3 has no conserved phenylalanine or tryptophan at its end. This rearrangement joins TRBV11-2 to TRBJ2-2; the match to TRBD1 covers 8 bases. CDR3 length: 16 amino acids. Germline V gene sequence: CDR1 SGHAT, CDR2 FQNNGV. The CDR3 sequence is CANSLVQGRGRRELFL. Here the CDR3 DNA reads TGTGCCAACAGCTTAGTTCAGGGCAGGGGGCGCCGGGAGCTGTTTTTA.

This chain links TRBV11-2 with TRBJ2-1; 8 bases are a match to TRBD2. This CDR3 is built from 16 residues. Losses at the gene ends were 8 bases for V and 6 bases for J; bases not matched to a gene: 15. Germline V gives CDR1 SGHAT, CDR2 FQNNGV. The CDR3 is CASSFGSGRVGNEQFF. CDR3 nucleotides: TGTGCCAGCTCATTTGGAAGCGGGAGAGTGGGCAATGAGCAGTTCTTC.

This clonotype showed up just once. The CDR3 ends on some other residue instead of the conserved phenylalanine or tryptophan, so this is likely a read error. The rearrangement links TRBV11-2 to TRBJ2-1; D is unresolved. V lost 9 bases and J 2 bases, leaving 14 bases between the germline ends. CDR3 length equals 14 residues. Germline V gene data show CDR1 as SGHAT and CDR2 as FQNNGV. The CDR3 is CARSHREAYNEQFS. CDR3 in DNA: TGTGCCAGGAGCCATCGAGAGGCCTACAATGAGCAGTTCTCC.

The sample holds a few counts of this clonotype. This could be a read error, since a much larger clone is one nucleotide away. The chain links TRBV6-2 or TRBV6-3 to TRBJ2-1; 14 bases map to TRBD2. CDR3 length: 16 amino acids. Germline V gene lookup returns CDR1 MNHEY and CDR2 SVGEGT. The DNA for the CDR3 is TGTGCCAGCAGCAGGACTAGCGGGGGGAGCTACGATGAGCAGTTCTTC. Translating it yields CASSRTSGGSYDEQFF.

This sequence joins TRBV5-5 and TRBJ1-3; D is uncertain. The CDR3 totals 16 residues. Trimming removed 9 bases at V and 4 bases at J, with 23 bases between. CDR1 SGHKS and CDR2 YYEKEE come from the germline V gene (reference sequence). CDR3: CAISLLGIGEGNTIYF. CDR3 in DNA: TGTGCCATCAGTTTATTGGGGATCGGCGAGGGAAACACCATATATTTT.

This clonotype was picked up one time. Compared with germline, one end of the junction differs, possibly owing to a read error. V and J are TRBV30 and TRBJ2-1; 8 bases align to TRBD2. The length of the CDR3 is 15 residues. In germline, CDR1 is GTSNPN, CDR2 SVGIG (reference sequence). The CDR3 region is CPWPGGGGVGNEQFF. The CDR3 nucleotides read TGTCCCTGGCCCGGGGGGGGAGGGGTGGGCAATGAGCAGTTCTTC. Full variable domain (remainder filled in from reference TRBV30 and TRBJ2-1): SQTIHQWPATLVQPVGSPLSLECTVEGTSNPNLYWYRQAAGRGLQLLFYSVGIGQISSEVPQNLSASRPQDRQFILSSKKLLLSDSGFYLCPWPGGGGVGNEQFFGPGTRLTVL.

The chain recombines TRBV11-2 with TRBJ2-5, with D perhaps given as TRBD1 or TRBD2 (7 bases each). Trimming stripped 6 bases from V and 5 bases from J, with 25 bases between. CDR1 is SGHAT and CDR2 is FQNNGV in the germline V gene. The CDR3 is 17 residues long. The DNA of the CDR3 is TGTGCCAGCAGTCTAGAATCAGGGGGGGGGGGGATGGAGACCCAGTACTTC. The encoded protein is CASSLESGGGGMETQYF.

CDR3: CASSQETSGRFSGANVLTF. CDR3 DNA sequence: TGCGCCAGCAGCCAAGAAACTAGCGGGAGATTCTCTGGGGCCAACGTCCTGACTTTC. This sequence joins TRBV4-3 and TRBJ2-6; 11 nucleotides align to TRBD2. Germline CDR1 LGHNA, CDR2 YSLEER. Losses at the gene ends were 0 bases for V and 0 bases for J; bases not matched to a gene: 4. This CDR3 contains 19 residues.

V and J are TRBV20-1 and TRBJ2-7, with a weak D call TRBD2 (5 bases). The V gene lost 6 bases and the J gene lost 7 bases, with 22 bases spanning the gap. The CDR3 has 14 residues. The V gene's germline CDR1 is DFQATT and CDR2 SNEGSKA (reference sequence). The DNA of the CDR3 is TGCAGTGCGAAAGTTCCGGGATACATTTATGAGCAGTACTTC. It encodes CSAKVPGYIYEQYF.

This clonotype occurred many times. This chain joins TRBV5-4 and TRBJ2-1, with TRBD2 identical over 7 bases. Germline lookup yields CDR1 SGHNT and CDR2 YYREEE (reference sequence). The CDR3 length is 17 residues. With 0 bases clipped from V and 6 bases from J, the junction kept 12 bases outside the gene matches. The CDR3 coding sequence is TGTGCCAGCAGCTTGGAGGTTTTGGTAGCGGGCCTCAATGAGCAGTTCTTC. This encodes CASSLEVLVAGLNEQFF.